This TCR beta chain was recovered during a study of shared T cell receptors in the human thymus (dated by TCRdb to about 2021). Broadly, across the study: The study investigated the way shared, self-reactive T-cell receptor alpha chains are produced in the human thymus.

As for this clone: No cognate antigen has been identified for it. No clone much larger than this one lies a single base away; base qualities are absent.

The CDR3, cysteine through phenylalanine, is 11 amino acids long. The kept DNA is CDR3 alone, 33 bases in frame from the first base. The CDR1 and CDR2 encoded by the germline V gene are LGHNT and FRNRAP. V lost 5 bases and J lost 7 bases; the stretch between them is 6 bases long. The library was made by the immunoSEQ multiplex PCR assay. Drawn from immuneACCESS, this table holds only the in-frame rearrangements with V and J called that TCRdb kept. Clones are partly lost; checked studies trace under half to an unresolved V gene and leave the rest unexplained. For this sample the table gives about 380,000 clones, of which roughly 94% were detected only once. 0.015% to 0.02% of the sample rests with the top ten.

The V and J segments used are TRBV12-5 and TRBJ2-1, with no confidently assigned D gene. Sequencing was performed on thymocytes. This TCR came from a human donor. The DNA sequence follows: TGTGCTAGTGGTCTCAAGAATGAGCAGTTCTTC. Its translation reads: CASGLKNEQFF.